This T cell receptor beta chain was identified during a study of graft-versus-host responses after intestinal transplantation. Study-wide findings and caveats: The study found high graft-versus-host to host-versus-graft clonal ratios in allografts of patients with graft-donor T cell macrochimerism. Ileal or blood samples showed some GvH clones first, and such clones were also found in recipient marrow. Circulating GvH clone levels at their peak were associated with HvG declines (early post-transplant).

Comment on this clone: Antigen unknown.

Sequenced by immunoSEQ multiplex PCR; TCRdb stores in-frame clones only, minus some. The table lists roughly 120,000 clones, approximately 92% of them singletons, with roughly 0.11% in the top ten. Per the germline V gene, CDR1 is SGDLS and CDR2 is YYNGEE. Trimming took 7 bases from V and 0 from J, leaving 10 bases between them. The CDR3 totals 14 residues. The receptor comes from a human donor who received an intestinal transplant. Sample: unstimulated CD4+ T cells sorted from spleen or lymph node cells, taken before intestinal transplant. V and J are TRBV9 and TRBJ2-2, with D tentatively TRBD2 (6 bases). CDR3 in amino acids: CASSAGPNTGELFF. CDR3 sequence (DNA): TGTGCCAGCTCAGCGGGCCCGAACACCGGGGAGCTGTTTTTT.